This entry lists 25 T cell receptor beta chains sequenced from one sample in a study of T cells in localized non-small cell lung cancer. Some clones are missing from TCRdb's copy, which holds only in-frame ones; the method was immunoSEQ multiplex PCR. The table lists tens of thousands of clones, around 86% of them singletons. Sequenced material: peripheral blood mononuclear cells, taken before any cancer treatment. The receptor source for this set is a male donor at least 60 years old with stage II lung adenocarcinoma.

The rearrangement joins TRBV27 to TRBJ1-4; D might be TRBD1 (6 bases). V lost 3 bases, J lost 7 bases, and 15 bases lay in between. The CDR3 length is 15 residues. The germline gives CDR1 MNHEY, CDR2 SMNVEV (reference sequence). The CDR3 nucleotides are TGTGCCAGCAGTTTGGAAGGGGGGGACTTTGAAAAACTGTTTTTT. Protein sequence: CASSLEGGDFEKLFF.

The rearrangement links TRBV29-1 to TRBJ2-3; 7 bases fit TRBD1. With 6 bases clipped from V and 2 bases from J, the junction kept 8 bases outside the gene matches. The CDR3 is 14 residues long. Germline CDR1 is SQVTM and CDR2 is ANQGSEA. Here the CDR3 reads CSVLGQKYTDTQYF. The CDR3 DNA reads TGCAGCGTATTGGGACAGAAATACACAGATACGCAGTATTTT.

The chain combines TRBV2 with TRBJ2-7; weak D call: TRBD1 (6 bases). V gave up 7 bases and J gave up 3 bases, with 16 bases separating them. CDR1 SNHLY and CDR2 FYNNEI come from the germline V gene. The CDR3 is made up of 14 amino acids. The CDR3 here is CASNTEGGSYEQYF. CDR3 bases: TGTGCCAGCAACACGGAAGGGGGAAGCTACGAGCAGTACTTC.

CDR3 bases: TGTGCCAGCAGCTTAGGAGCGTCCGGGGAGCTGTTTTTT. Residues: CASSLGASGELFF. The chain links TRBV5-6 to TRBJ2-2; D is undetermined. CDR3 length: 13 residues. Germline V gene lookup returns CDR1 SGHDT and CDR2 YYEEEE. V was cut by 2 bases and J by 6 bases, with 8 bases left in between.

This chain links TRBV19 with TRBJ2-1; TRBD1 matches at 10 bases. V was pared by 9 bases and J by 8 bases, with 10 bases of the junction left unmatched. CDR1 is LNHDA and CDR2 is SQIVND in the germline V gene (reference sequence). There are 14 residues in the CDR3. Written as DNA, the CDR3 is TGTGCCAGCGTTGGACAGGGGGTGTTCCATGAGCAGTTCTTC. Translated, it gives CASVGQGVFHEQFF.

The sample holds one count of this clone. The V and J genes are TRBV18 and TRBJ2-1, with D possibly being TRBD2 (6 bases). Trimming took off 3 bases at V and 5 bases at J, with 11 bases between the two ends. The length of the CDR3 is 14 residues. Germline V gene data show CDR1 as KGHSH and CDR2 as LQKENI. The CDR3 reads CASSPGLFNNEQFF. CDR3 DNA sequence: TGTGCCAGCTCACCGGGACTTTTCAACAATGAGCAGTTCTTC.

The chain is built from TRBV28 and TRBJ1-2, with 8 bases aligning to TRBD1. Losses at the gene ends were 2 bases for V and 4 bases for J; bases not matched to a gene: 6. Germline V gene sequence: CDR1 MDHEN, CDR2 SYDVKM. The CDR3 consists of 15 residues. CDR3 amino acids: CASSLQGAVSYGYTF. In DNA, the CDR3 is TGTGCCAGCAGTTTACAGGGGGCGGTTAGCTATGGCTACACCTTC.

The chain employs TRBV14 and TRBJ2-7, with D tentatively TRBD1 (5 bases). The CDR3 has 15 amino acids. Looked up from germline, CDR1 is SGHDN and CDR2 is FVKESK. V lost 0 bases to trimming and J lost 10 bases, with 19 bases between them. Here the CDR3 DNA reads TGTGCCAGCAGCCAAGATGGACACCCCTCACAGAAACAGTACTTC. Its translation: CASSQDGHPSQKQYF.

The rearrangement links TRBV19 to TRBJ2-3; a possible D gene is TRBD1 (5 bases). Trimming stripped 10 bases from V and 3 bases from J, with 20 bases between. The CDR3 covers 15 residues. The germline CDR1 and CDR2 sequences are LNHDA and SQIVND (reference sequence). CDR3 protein: CATSPQGAPTDTQYF. The CDR3 nucleotides read TGTGCCACCAGTCCCCAGGGCGCCCCAACAGATACGCAGTATTTT. The whole variable domain, filled in from reference TRBV19 and TRBJ2-3, reads DGGITQSPKYLFRKEGQNVTLSCEQNLNHDAMYWYRQDPGQGLRLIYYSQIVNDFQKGDIAEGYSVSREKKESFPLTVTSAQKNPTAFYLCATSPQGAPTDTQYFGPGTRLTVL.

This clone was recorded a few times. The chain is built from TRBV25-1 and TRBJ1-1; possible D gene TRBD1, 6 bases. The CDR3 is 15 residues long. Germline V lookup: CDR1 MGHDK, CDR2 SYGVNS. Trimming took off 3 bases at V and 1 base at J, with 12 bases between the two ends. CDR3 bases: TGTGCCAGCAGTGACCCCGGCAGGGGGAACACTGAAGCTTTCTTT. As protein: CASSDPGRGNTEAFF.

The gene calls are TRBV2 and TRBJ2-7; the D gene is possibly TRBD2 (5 bases). CDR1 and CDR2 from the germline V gene are SNHLY and FYNNEI. The V end lost 4 bases, the J end lost 1 base, and 11 bases lay between the germline ends. CDR3 size: 14 residues. This CDR3 reads CASSAGRGSYEQYF. The CDR3 DNA is TGTGCCAGCAGTGCGGGCCGCGGGTCCTACGAGCAGTACTTC.

CDR3 sequence: CASSITLRDGSYGYTF. The CDR3 region has the DNA TGTGCCAGTAGTATTACGCTCAGGGACGGCTCCTATGGCTACACCTTC. V is TRBV19 and J is TRBJ1-2; TRBD1 is a possible D gene (5 bases). The CDR3 contains 16 residues. Germline V gene sequence: CDR1 LNHDA, CDR2 SQIVND (reference sequence). With 3 bases removed from V and 4 bases from J, the gap between germline ends came to 18 bases.

The rearrangement links TRBV7-3 to TRBJ2-1; 10 bases line up with TRBD2. Trimming took 2 bases from V and 7 from J; bases not matched to a gene: 8. Germline values: CDR1 SGHTA, CDR2 FQGTGA. The length of the CDR3 is 16 residues. The CDR3 DNA is TGTGCCAGCAGCTTAGGGACTAGCGACTTGGGGAATGAGCAGTTCTTC. It translates to CASSLGTSDLGNEQFF.

The V call is TRBV19, the J call TRBJ2-3, with TRBD1 matching 7 bases. The CDR3 runs to 14 residues. With 8 bases clipped from V and 3 bases from J, the junction kept 8 bases outside the gene matches. CDR1 is LNHDA, CDR2 SQIVND, per germline (reference sequence). The CDR3 spells CASAIQGFTDTQYF. The CDR3 DNA sequence: TGTGCCAGTGCTATACAGGGGTTTACAGATACGCAGTATTTT.

The J gene is TRBJ1-1, the V gene TRBV30; weak D call: TRBD1 (6 bases). CDR3 size: 13 residues. Trimming took 5 bases from V and 3 from J, leaving 13 bases between them. The germline V gene has CDR1 GTSNPN and CDR2 SVGIG (reference sequence). In DNA, the CDR3 is TGTGCCTGGCGAGGGGGAGGAGACACTGAAGCTTTCTTT. This translates into CAWRGGGDTEAFF. Drawing the rest from reference TRBV30 and TRBJ1-1, the complete variable domain is SQTIHQWPATLVQPVGSPLSLECTVEGTSNPNLYWYRQAAGRGLQLLFYSVGIGQISSEVPQNLSASRPQDRQFILSSKKLLLSDSGFYLCAWRGGGDTEAFFGQGTRLTVV.

In this sample, this clone turned up once. The gene calls are TRBV18 and TRBJ1-2, with 10 positions matching TRBD1. The V segment lost 3 bases and the J segment 5 bases; nucleotides outside the gene matches: 6. The V gene's germline CDR1 is KGHSH and CDR2 LQKENI. The CDR3 totals 15 residues. The CDR3 DNA is TGTGCCAGCTCACCCCAAGGGACAGGGGAATATGGCTACACCTTC. It translates to CASSPQGTGEYGYTF.

This clone was observed a handful of times. The chain couples TRBV7-8 to TRBJ1-5; D is undetermined. The CDR3 spans 14 residues. The germline gives CDR1 SGHVS, CDR2 FQNEAQ. Trimming left V 1 base short and J 6 bases short, with 10 bases between. DNA of the CDR3: TGTGCCAGCAGCTTAGGAGGAGTAAGTCAGCCCCAGCATTTT. Translated, it gives CASSLGGVSQPQHF.

The chain carries TRBV28 and TRBJ2-6; no firm D call. The CDR3 covers 16 residues. Trimming stripped 5 bases from V and 0 bases from J, with 11 bases between. CDR1 and CDR2 from the germline V gene are MDHEN and SYDVKM. The DNA of the CDR3 is TGTGCCAGCAGTCCAGTACATAACTCTGGGGCCAACGTCCTGACTTTC. It translates to CASSPVHNSGANVLTF.

V is TRBV7-2 and J is TRBJ2-1, with TRBD2 identical over 7 bases. Looked up from germline, CDR1 is SGHTA and CDR2 is FQGNSA. The CDR3 length is 16 residues. The V gene end was trimmed by 3 bases and the J gene end by 8 bases; junction bases not matched to a gene: 13. The CDR3 spells CASSFTVGTIMHEQFF. CDR3 DNA sequence: TGTGCCAGCAGCTTCACGGTCGGGACTATTATGCATGAGCAGTTCTTC.

The rearrangement joins TRBV27 to TRBJ2-2; 7 bases fit TRBD2. This CDR3 is 14 amino acids long. CDR1 MNHEY and CDR2 SMNVEV come from the germline V gene (reference sequence). V lost 6 bases to trimming and J lost 6 bases; unmatched junction nucleotides: 7. The CDR3 DNA sequence: TGTGCCAGCAGGGTCGGGAGGAGTCCCGGGGAGCTGTTTTTT. It specifies CASRVGRSPGELFF.

This rearrangement joins TRBV6-5 to TRBJ2-5; TRBD2 aligns across 10 bases. The DNA end is more similar to TRBJ2-7, so the J call may be wrong. This CDR3 contains 15 residues. Per germline, CDR1 MNHEY and CDR2 SVGAGI. CDR3 amino acids: CASNLRGTSVYEQYF. The CDR3, as DNA: TGTGCCAGCAACTTACGAGGGACTAGCGTCTACGAGCAGTACTTC.

The rearrangement uses TRBV29-1 and TRBJ2-7, with TRBD1 matching over 8 bases. J lost 6 bases, V lost 3 bases, and 7 bases had no gene match. This CDR3 has 13 residues. Looked up from germline, CDR1 is SQVTM and CDR2 is ANQGSEA. CDR3 residues: CSVDWTGRGEQYF. The CDR3 nucleotides read TGCAGCGTTGATTGGACAGGGCGAGGCGAGCAGTACTTC.

This clone showed up just a few times. The CDR3 loop is CASSPLAGAYEQYF. The CDR3 DNA reads as TGTGCCAGTAGTCCTCTAGCGGGAGCCTACGAGCAGTACTTC. The V gene is TRBV19, the J gene TRBJ2-7; 10 bases line up with TRBD2. This CDR3 spans 14 amino acids. With 5 bases clipped from V and 2 bases from J, the junction kept 3 bases outside the gene matches. CDR1 is LNHDA and CDR2 is SQIVND in the germline V gene (reference sequence).

The chain is built from TRBV28 and TRBJ2-1; D possibly matches TRBD1 or TRBD2 (5 bases each). V gave up 2 bases and J gave up 6 bases, with 14 bases separating them. Germline values: CDR1 MDHEN, CDR2 SYDVKM. This CDR3 is 15 amino acids long. CDR3 in amino acids: CASSLPVRGANEQFF. In nucleotides, the CDR3 is TGTGCCAGCAGTTTACCAGTCAGAGGGGCCAATGAGCAGTTCTTC.

The V call is TRBV9, the J call TRBJ2-5; tentatively, D is TRBD1 (6 bases). The CDR3 has 13 amino acids. The germline gives CDR1 SGDLS, CDR2 YYNGEE. Between the trimmed V and J ends, which lost 5 bases and 5 bases, there was a span of 13 bases. CDR3 sequence (DNA): TGTGCCAGCAGGGCGGATCAGGGGGAGACCCAGTACTTC. This sequence encodes CASRADQGETQYF.